This entry lists 29 T cell receptor beta chains sequenced from one sample in a study of T cells expressing NK-cell markers. TCRdb derives one entry per CDR3 protein from the 5' RACE reads, leaving out DNA. This repertoire includes fewer than 550,000 distinct CDR3 sequences. The sample was blood T cells: a sorted CD56 or NKG2C T cell subset, CD4+ or CD8+ T cells, or bulk PBMC T cells (not recorded which). The origin of the receptors is a woman between 50 and 59 years old in good health.

The rearrangement links TRBV6-5 to TRBJ1-2; TCRdb lists TRBD1, though no DNA is available to test this call. Germline assignment: CDR1 MNHEY and CDR2 SVGAGI. The CDR3 has 15 residues. CDR3: CASSYKGQGSYGYTF.

This chain's CDR3 is CASSPTGSEKLFF. This chain links TRBV12-3 or TRBV12-4 with TRBJ1-4; TCRdb reports TRBD1, a call that lacks DNA to check it against. CDR3 length: 13 residues.

V and J are TRBV12-3 or TRBV12-4 and TRBJ2-1; TCRdb outputs TRBD1, but without DNA this stays unchecked. This CDR3 spans 15 amino acids. The CDR3 sequence: CASSASGERYNEQFF.

The rearrangement uses TRBV6-5 and TRBJ2-2. Looked up from germline, CDR1 is MNHEY and CDR2 is SVGAGI. CDR3 length equals 13 residues. The CDR3: CASSYAGSQELFF.

The chain couples TRBV20-1 to TRBJ2-7; as DNA is missing, the TRBD1 call by TCRdb cannot be tested. The CDR3 has 13 amino acids. Germline V gives CDR1 DFQATT, CDR2 SNEGSKA (reference sequence). This CDR3 is CSAPPRGLYEQYF.

The rearrangement joins TRBV2 to TRBJ2-1; TCRdb proposes TRBD2, but this gene call is untestable without DNA. CDR1 and CDR2 from the germline V gene are SNHLY and FYNNEI. The CDR3 is 15 amino acids. The CDR3 reads CASSSGSFSYNEQFF.

The CDR3 is CSVRTGLGAEAFF. The V gene is TRBV29-1, the J gene TRBJ1-1; TCRdb's D call, TRBD1, is unchecked because there is no DNA. The germline CDR1 and CDR2 sequences are SQVTM and ANQGSEA. The CDR3 runs to 13 residues.

CDR3: CASSQLGASYDEQFF. The V call is TRBV3-1, the J call TRBJ2-1. Germline loops: CDR1 LGHDT, CDR2 YNNKEL (reference sequence). The CDR3 spans 15 residues.

This rearrangement joins TRBV20-1 to TRBJ2-2; TCRdb's assignment of TRBD1 cannot be checked, as there is no DNA. Looked up from germline, CDR1 is DFQATT and CDR2 is SNEGSKA (reference sequence). The CDR3 runs 15 residues. The CDR3 protein is CSAIHPQGNPGELFF.

The rearrangement joins TRBV6-2 or TRBV6-3 to TRBJ2-2; TCRdb indicates TRBD2, and absent DNA this call remains unverified. Germline lookup yields CDR1 MNHEY and CDR2 SVGEGT. CDR3 length: 16 amino acids. Here the CDR3 reads CASSSTTSGDTGELFF.

The rearrangement links TRBV2 to TRBJ2-3; TCRdb's D call, TRBD1, is unchecked because there is no DNA. This CDR3 region has 15 residues. The germline V gene has CDR1 SNHLY and CDR2 FYNNEI. CDR3 protein: CASSGGTHPTDTQYF.

CDR3 loop: CSATKEVNYGYTF. The chain joins TRBV20-1 to TRBJ1-2. Germline-derived CDR1 and CDR2 are DFQATT and SNEGSKA (reference sequence). This CDR3 is 13 amino acids long.

The V call is TRBV11-3, the J call TRBJ2-1; TCRdb picks TRBD2, but there is no DNA to check that call. This CDR3 is 14 amino acids long. Germline CDR1 reads SGHNT; CDR2 reads YENEEA. CDR3 protein: CASSLDTPLDEQFF.

The chain couples TRBV7-2 to TRBJ2-7. This CDR3 has 13 residues. CDR1 and CDR2 (germline): SGHTA, FQGNSA. This CDR3 reads CASSFSGAGEQYF.

This CDR3 is CASSQGTGGFRETQYF. J is TRBJ2-5 and V is TRBV4-1; TCRdb's D call of TRBD1 is untestable without DNA. The CDR3 runs to 16 residues. CDR1 is MGHRA, CDR2 YSYEKL, per germline.

The CDR3 is CATSDTGEADLHEQFF. This chain links TRBV24-1 with TRBJ2-1; as DNA is missing, the TRBD2 call by TCRdb cannot be tested. The CDR3 is made up of 16 amino acids. Germline assignment: CDR1 KGHDR and CDR2 SFDVKD.

The V gene is TRBV24-1, the J gene TRBJ2-7. There are 12 residues in the CDR3. The germline V gene has CDR1 KGHDR and CDR2 SFDVKD. CDR3 sequence reads: CATSDPVSEQYF.

The chain recombines TRBV12-3 or TRBV12-4 with TRBJ1-6; TCRdb returns TRBD1, unconfirmable since there is no DNA. The CDR3 contains 14 residues. This CDR3 is CASSGDRPNSPLHF.

The V gene is TRBV5-1, the J gene TRBJ2-2; TCRdb calls TRBD1, which cannot be checked without DNA. Germline CDR1 is SGHRS and CDR2 is YFSETQ. The CDR3 has 15 residues. The CDR3 sequence is CASSPLDPNTGELFF.

This sequence joins TRBV20-1 and TRBJ2-4; TCRdb proposes TRBD2, but this gene call is untestable without DNA. This CDR3 is built from 15 residues. Germline CDR1 reads DFQATT; CDR2 reads SNEGSKA (reference sequence). The CDR3 spells CSARDRERDKNIQYF.

The chain joins TRBV6-2 or TRBV6-3 to TRBJ2-3; the TCRdb D gene call, TRBD1, has no DNA to confirm it. The CDR3 length is 14 residues. Looked up from germline, CDR1 is MNHEY and CDR2 is SVGEGT. The CDR3 sequence is CASSPLRGTDTQYF.

The V gene is TRBV6-5, the J gene TRBJ1-3; with no DNA, the TCRdb D assignment of TRBD1 cannot be verified. The CDR3 totals 15 residues. Germline V gene lookup returns CDR1 MNHEY and CDR2 SVGAGI. The CDR3: CASSYSAGQGDTIYF.

The chain carries TRBV15 and TRBJ1-5; no DNA is available, so the TRBD1 call from TCRdb remains unchecked. The CDR3 is 13 amino acids. Germline CDR1 reads LNHNV; CDR2 reads YYDKDF (reference sequence). CDR3 protein: CATSRVPPGTQHF.

The chain recombines TRBV4-1 with TRBJ2-5; with no DNA, the TCRdb D assignment of TRBD1 cannot be verified. CDR1 is MGHRA, CDR2 YSYEKL, per germline. This CDR3 contains 13 residues. This CDR3 reads CASSRGGVETQYF.

The chain links TRBV5-1 to TRBJ2-1. The CDR3 spans 14 residues. Germline loops: CDR1 SGHRS, CDR2 YFSETQ. This CDR3 is CASSLGASYNEQFF.

The chain is built from TRBV2 and TRBJ1-6; TCRdb gives TRBD1 as the D gene, but with no DNA this cannot be confirmed. The CDR3 is made up of 12 amino acids. In germline, CDR1 is SNHLY, CDR2 FYNNEI. The CDR3 sequence is CATCPGVSPLHF.

The V and J genes are TRBV12-3 or TRBV12-4 and TRBJ1-5; TCRdb outputs TRBD1, but without DNA this stays unchecked. This CDR3 spans 15 amino acids. The CDR3 region is CASSPPGTGNQPQHF.

The gene calls are TRBV12-3 or TRBV12-4 and TRBJ2-2. CDR3 length equals 15 residues. The CDR3 loop is CASSLGGGDTGELFF.

This chain joins TRBV9 and TRBJ2-7. From germline, CDR1 is SGDLS and CDR2 YYNGEE. CDR3 size: 15 residues. Here the CDR3 reads CASSVGVDQVYEQYF.